A single sample gave rise to the 17 T cell receptor beta chains below, sequenced in a study of regulatory T cells in long-lasting Graves disease. Time point defined: newly diagnosed GD, antithyroid drugs for less than 3 months. Isolated PBMC RNA provided the starting material for the TCR library. The authors built TCR beta libraries using iRepertoire HTBI primers and Arm-PCR of CDR3 regions. One entry per CDR3 protein, called by TCRdb with MiXCR from the multiplex PCR reads. The data show 350,000 to 550,000 distinct CDR3 sequences, with around 15% seen just once and roughly 23% held by the top ten. These records were also assigned to another study, of T cells in Graves' hyperthyroidism and ophthalmopathy.

The specimen comprised peripheral blood mononuclear cells (PBMCs), sampled at new diagnosis, from a patient treated with antithyroid drugs. The receptors originated from a woman younger than 35 with Graves disease.

This clonotype was found a few times. The V and J genes are TRBV5-5 and TRBJ1-1; tentatively, D is TRBD1 (6 bases). V was pared by 4 bases and J by 6 bases, with 16 bases between. CDR1 and CDR2 from the germline V gene are SGHKS and YYEKEE (reference sequence). The CDR3 sequence is 14 residues long. The CDR3 region is CASSAKVDSAEAFF. As DNA, the CDR3 is TGTGCCAGCAGCGCGAAGGTGGACAGTGCTGAAGCTTTCTTT.

This chain joins TRBV6-1 and TRBJ2-5, with 8 bases matching TRBD2. Germline-derived CDR1 and CDR2 are MNHNS and SASEGT. Trimming removed 6 bases from V and 4 bases from J; junction bases left unmatched: 10. This CDR3 has 15 residues. DNA of the CDR3: TGTGCCAGCAGGGCCTATAGCGGGACGCGAGAGACCCAGTACTTC. It specifies CASRAYSGTRETQYF.

The CDR3 here is CAWSILAGGIEQFF. The CDR3 bases are TGTGCCTGGAGTATTCTAGCGGGAGGGATTGAGCAGTTCTTC. The chain is built from TRBV30 and TRBJ2-1; 12 positions match TRBD2. CDR3 length: 14 residues. Germline CDR1 GTSNPN, CDR2 SVGIG (reference sequence). Losses at the gene ends were 2 bases for V and 9 bases for J; bases not matched to a gene: 5.

The chain joins TRBV5-1 to TRBJ2-1, with 10 positions matching TRBD1. Per germline, CDR1 SGHRS and CDR2 YFSETQ. The length of the CDR3 is 16 residues. V gave up 0 bases and J gave up 6 bases; unmatched junction bases: 6. CDR3 in DNA: TGCGCCAGCAGCTTGGGGGACAGGGGAGGCGGCAATGAGCAGTTCTTC. Residues: CASSLGDRGGGNEQFF. The variable domain in full, completed from reference TRBV5-1 and TRBJ2-1, reads KAGVTQTPRYLIKTRGQQVTLSCSPISGHRSVSWYQQTPGQGLQFLFEYFSETQRNKGNFPGRFSGRQFSNSRSEMNVSTLELGDSALYLCASSLGDRGGGNEQFFGPGTRLTVL.

At least ten counts were recorded for this clonotype. V gene TRBV2 combines with J gene TRBJ1-5; TRBD1 agrees at 7 bases. J lost 5 bases, V lost 5 bases, and 12 bases had no gene match. CDR1 and CDR2 (germline): SNHLY, FYNNEI. The CDR3 totals 16 residues. The CDR3 DNA sequence: TGTGCCAGCAGTAAGGACAGGTTGGAGTTATATCAGCCCCAGCATTTT. Amino acid sequence: CASSKDRLELYQPQHF.

The V gene is TRBV4-3, the J gene TRBJ1-2, with 9 bases lining up with TRBD1. The CDR3 consists of 17 residues. V lost 0 bases and J lost 0; bases outside the gene matches: 5. Germline V lookup: CDR1 LGHNA, CDR2 YSLEER. The CDR3 DNA reads TGCGCCAGCAGCCAAGAGATGGGACAGGGCCCTAACTATGGCTACACCTTC. Residues: CASSQEMGQGPNYGYTF.

About this clonotype: This is likely an artifact of a read error, given a far larger clone one base away. CDR3 residues: CASSPVRLAGESYSEQFF. The CDR3 nucleotides read TGTGCCAGCAGCCCGGTGAGACTAGCGGGAGAATCCTACAGTGAGCAGTTCTTC. The V gene is TRBV7-8, the J gene TRBJ2-1; 12 bases map to TRBD2. The CDR3 is 18 amino acids. The germline CDR1 and CDR2 sequences are SGHVS and FQNEAQ.

The J gene is TRBJ1-2, the V gene TRBV5-1, with unresolved D. V dropped 4 bases and J dropped 6 bases, with 16 bases sitting between them. The CDR3 consists of 14 residues. Germline V lookup: CDR1 SGHRS, CDR2 YFSETQ. The CDR3 protein is CASSPGTGFDGYTF. The CDR3 nucleotides are TGCGCCAGCAGCCCCGGAACGGGATTCGATGGCTACACCTTC.

This clonotype occurred many times. J is TRBJ1-5 and V is TRBV29-1; D ambiguous. Trimming took off 3 bases at V and 7 bases at J, with 13 bases between the two ends. Germline V lookup: CDR1 SQVTM, CDR2 ANQGSEA. This CDR3 spans 13 amino acids. This chain's CDR3 is CSVEISPGQPQHF. DNA for the CDR3: TGCAGCGTTGAGATCTCCCCCGGCCAGCCCCAGCATTTT.

The rearrangement links TRBV6-9 to TRBJ2-5, with TRBD2 matching over 8 bases. CDR3 length: 15 residues. V shed 3 bases, J shed 2 bases, and the junction held 5 bases outside the gene matches. Germline CDR1 reads MNHGY; CDR2 reads SVAAGI. CDR3: CASSYTGRGQETQYF. CDR3 nucleotide sequence: TGTGCCAGCAGTTACACCGGGAGGGGTCAAGAGACCCAGTACTTC.

This clonotype was counted many times. The chain is built from TRBV11-2 and TRBJ2-1; no firm D call. Germline V gives CDR1 SGHAT, CDR2 FQNNGV. CDR3 size: 12 residues. Trimming removed 5 bases at V and 8 bases at J, with 10 bases between. This chain's CDR3 is CASSPRVYEQFF. CDR3 sequence (DNA): TGTGCCAGCAGCCCCCGGGTCTATGAGCAGTTCTTC.

The table lists this clonotype with many counts. The rearrangement joins TRBV7-9 to TRBJ2-4; D is uncertain. The ends were cut back, 1 base at V and 6 bases at J, with 4 bases in the middle. The CDR3 is 12 residues long. Germline V CDR1 and CDR2: SEHNR, FQNEAQ (reference sequence). The CDR3 DNA reads as TGTGCCAGCAGCTTAGTCGTAAACATTCAGTACTTC. Translated, it gives CASSLVVNIQYF.

The CDR3 protein is CSQTGTSIDEQYF. CDR3 in DNA: TGCAGTCAGACCGGGACTAGTATCGACGAGCAGTACTTC. The rearrangement joins TRBV20-1 to TRBJ2-7; 8 nucleotides agree with TRBD2. Unmatched junction bases numbered 11, after V lost 8 bases and J lost 5 bases. The length of the CDR3 is 13 residues. CDR1 and CDR2 (germline): DFQATT, SNEGSKA (reference sequence).

This clonotype was counted ten times or more. The J gene is TRBJ1-1, the V gene TRBV28; D is unclear. CDR1 and CDR2 (germline): MDHEN, SYDVKM. The V gene lost 7 bases and the J gene lost 5 bases, with 17 bases spanning the gap. The CDR3 extends over 14 amino acids. CDR3 residues: CASNEPGLSTEAFF. In nucleotides, the CDR3 is TGTGCCAGCAACGAACCTGGCCTCTCTACTGAAGCTTTCTTT.

This clonotype was observed a few times. The chain has TRBV6-2 or TRBV6-3 and TRBJ1-1; tentatively, D is TRBD1 (6 bases). V lost 2 bases and J 1 base, leaving 8 bases between the germline ends. In germline, CDR1 is MNHEY, CDR2 SVGEGT. The CDR3 consists of 14 residues. The CDR3 reads CASSYGGPNTEAFF. Written as DNA, the CDR3 is TGTGCCAGCAGTTACGGGGGCCCGAACACTGAAGCTTTCTTT.

Comment on this clonotype: Being one base from a much bigger clone, this may be a read error. This sequence joins TRBV28 and TRBJ2-1, with 7 bases aligning to TRBD2. Germline-derived CDR1 and CDR2 are MDHEN and SYDVKM. The CDR3 has 18 amino acids. CDR3 sequence: CASSLNRIGTTSYSEQFF. CDR3 DNA: TGTGCCAGCAGTTTAAACCGCATCGGGACTACTTCGTACAGTGAGCAGTTCTTC. Combining the CDR3 with reference TRBV28 and TRBJ2-1 gives the whole variable domain DVKVTQSSRYLVKRTGEKVFLECVQDMDHENMFWYRQDPGLGLRLIYFSYDVKMKEKGDIPEGYSVSREKKERFSLILESASTNQTSMYLCASSLNRIGTTSYSEQFFGPGTRLTVL.

This clonotype was seen at least ten times. The rearrangement uses TRBV3-1 and TRBJ1-1; D not certain. The CDR3 extends over 13 amino acids. CDR1 LGHDT and CDR2 YNNKEL come from the germline V gene (reference sequence). The V end lost 4 bases, the J end lost 3 bases, and 9 bases lay between the germline ends. The chain's CDR3 is CASSLQRDTEAFF. Written as DNA, the CDR3 is TGTGCCAGCAGCCTGCAGAGAGACACTGAAGCTTTCTTT.